This TCR beta chain was documented in a study of OX40 agonist ivuxolimab in advanced cancers. Sample share makes this clone medium-sized. Assay: immunoSEQ multiplex PCR; the TCRdb copy retains only in-frame clones and omits some. Seen here are some 45,000 clones, 86% observed once, and the top ten hold less than 25%. V was clipped by 5 bases and J by 2 bases, with 17 bases between them. The germline V gene encodes CDR1 LNHNV and CDR2 YYDKDF (reference sequence). This CDR3 is 16 amino acids long. The sample here was CD4+ or CD8+ T cells sorted from blood, taken in a trial of the OX40 agonist ivuxolimab. The TCR was taken from an adult with an advanced solid tumor such as melanoma, head and neck, liver or kidney cancer. This chain uses TRBV15 with TRBJ2-3; D remains unclear. CDR3 bases: TGTGCCACCAGCGTAAGACCTCGTGGTTACACAGATACGCAGTATTTT. Protein product: CATSVRPRGYTDTQYF.